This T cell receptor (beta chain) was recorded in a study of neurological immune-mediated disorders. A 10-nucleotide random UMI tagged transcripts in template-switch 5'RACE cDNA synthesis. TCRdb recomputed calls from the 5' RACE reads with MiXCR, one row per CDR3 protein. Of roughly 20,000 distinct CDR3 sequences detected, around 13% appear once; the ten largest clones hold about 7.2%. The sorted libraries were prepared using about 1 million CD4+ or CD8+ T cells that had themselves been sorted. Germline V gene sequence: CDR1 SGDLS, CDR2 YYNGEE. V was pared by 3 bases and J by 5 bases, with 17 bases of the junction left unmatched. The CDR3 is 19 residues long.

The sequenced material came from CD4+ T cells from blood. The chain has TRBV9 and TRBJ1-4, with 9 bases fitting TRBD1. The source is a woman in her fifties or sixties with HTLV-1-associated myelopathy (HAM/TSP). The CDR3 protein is CASSAEIPGQGSRNEKLFF. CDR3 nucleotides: TGTGCCAGCAGCGCAGAAATACCGGGACAGGGATCTCGGAATGAAAAACTGTTTTTT.